This T cell receptor beta chain was sequenced during a study of T-cell reconstitution after alpha-beta-depleted transplantation in children. This clonotype has a count of ten or more. CDR3 length equals 15 residues. The V end was cut by 0 bases, the J end by 8 bases, with 17 bases between. Germline-derived CDR1 and CDR2 are SGHRS and YFSETQ. The TCRbeta library incorporated unique molecular identifiers. TCRdb redid the calling of the PCR reads with MiXCR, one entry per CDR3 protein. Of 200,000 to 250,000 distinct CDR3 sequences in the sample, roughly 9% were seen once. Here the sequenced sample was PBMCs from the stem cell graft donor, taken from the stem cell graft. This receptor was taken from a human donor who donated a stem cell graft to a child with acute lymphoblastic leukemia. J is TRBJ1-2 and V is TRBV5-1; perhaps TRBD1 as D (6 bases). The CDR3 sequence is CASSLGGGTPSGYTF. The CDR3 DNA is TGCGCCAGCAGCTTGGGAGGAGGGACACCAAGCGGCTACACCTTC.